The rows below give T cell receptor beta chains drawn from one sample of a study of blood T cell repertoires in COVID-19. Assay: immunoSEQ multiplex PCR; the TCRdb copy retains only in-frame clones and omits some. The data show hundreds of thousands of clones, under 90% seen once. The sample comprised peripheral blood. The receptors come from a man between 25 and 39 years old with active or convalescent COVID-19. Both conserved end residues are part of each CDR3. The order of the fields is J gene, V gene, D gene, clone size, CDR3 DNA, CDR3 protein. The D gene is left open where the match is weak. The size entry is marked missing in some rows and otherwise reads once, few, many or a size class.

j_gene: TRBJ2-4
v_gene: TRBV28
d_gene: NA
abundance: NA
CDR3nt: TGTGCCAGCAGCGGTGGACAGCGGTTAAACATTCAGTACTTC
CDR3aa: CASSGGQRLNIQYF

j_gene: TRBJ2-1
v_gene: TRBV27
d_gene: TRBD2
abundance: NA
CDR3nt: TGTGCCAGCAGTTTGGGACTAGCGGAATTCAATGAGCAGTTCTTC
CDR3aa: CASSLGLAEFNEQFF

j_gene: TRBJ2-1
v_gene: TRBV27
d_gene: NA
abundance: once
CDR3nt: TGTGCCAGCAGTCCGCTTGGAGGGCTGAGGCAGTTCTTC
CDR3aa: CASSPLGGLRQFF

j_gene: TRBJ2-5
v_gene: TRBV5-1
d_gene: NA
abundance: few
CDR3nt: TGCGCCAGCAGCTTGGGCGCGGGGGAGACCCAGTACTTC
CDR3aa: CASSLGAGETQYF

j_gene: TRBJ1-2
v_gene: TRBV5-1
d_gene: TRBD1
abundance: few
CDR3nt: TGCGCCAGCAGCTTAAGGACAGGGGGCTCCAATGGCTACACCTTC
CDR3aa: CASSLRTGGSNGYTF

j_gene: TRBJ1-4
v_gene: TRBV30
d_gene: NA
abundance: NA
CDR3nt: TGTGCCTCCCGACTAGGTGGCGAAAAACTGTTTTTT
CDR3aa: CASRLGGEKLFF

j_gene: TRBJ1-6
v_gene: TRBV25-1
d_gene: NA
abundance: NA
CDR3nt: TGTGCCAGCAGTGAAACGAGAACGAATTCACCCCTCCACTTT
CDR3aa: CASSETRTNSPLHF

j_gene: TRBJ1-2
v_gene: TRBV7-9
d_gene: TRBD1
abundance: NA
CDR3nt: TGTGCCAGCAGCTTAGGAGGACAGGCGGGCTACACCTTC
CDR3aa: CASSLGGQAGYTF

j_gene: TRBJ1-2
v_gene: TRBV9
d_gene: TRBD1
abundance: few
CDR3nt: TGTGCCAGCAGCGTAGCTGGACAGGGGCAGTACTATGGCTACACCTTC
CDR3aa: CASSVAGQGQYYGYTF

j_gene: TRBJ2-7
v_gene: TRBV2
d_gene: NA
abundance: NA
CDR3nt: TGTGCCAGCACCTCTCTCCGCTCCTACGAGCAGTACTTC
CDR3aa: CASTSLRSYEQYF

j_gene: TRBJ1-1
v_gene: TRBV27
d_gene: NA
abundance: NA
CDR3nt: TGTGCCAGCAGTTCCTCTACAGGCCTGAACACTGAAGCTTTCTTT
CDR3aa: CASSSSTGLNTEAFF

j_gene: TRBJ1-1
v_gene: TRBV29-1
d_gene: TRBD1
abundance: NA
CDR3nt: TGCAGCGCAACGGACAGGGCGGGCGCTGAAGCTTTCTTT
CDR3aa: CSATDRAGAEAFF

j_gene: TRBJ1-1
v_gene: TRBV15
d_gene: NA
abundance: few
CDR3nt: TGTGCCACCAGCAGAGAGGCAGAGAACACTGAAGCTTTCTTT
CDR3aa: CATSREAENTEAFF

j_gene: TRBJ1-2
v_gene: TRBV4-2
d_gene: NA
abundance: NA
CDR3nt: TGTGCCAGCAGCCAAGAAGGGGGTAGCATCTATGGCTACACCTTC
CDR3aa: CASSQEGGSIYGYTF

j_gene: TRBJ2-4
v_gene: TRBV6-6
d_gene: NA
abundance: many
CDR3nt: TGTGCCAGCAGTCAGATGGGGAGAGGCTGGAAAAACATTCAGTACTTC
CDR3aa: CASSQMGRGWKNIQYF

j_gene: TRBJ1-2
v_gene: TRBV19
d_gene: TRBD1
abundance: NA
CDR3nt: TGTGCCAGTAGCAGAGGGACAGTCGACTATGGCTACACCTTC
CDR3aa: CASSRGTVDYGYTF

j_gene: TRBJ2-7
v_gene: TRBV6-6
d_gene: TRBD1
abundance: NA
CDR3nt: TGTGCCAGCAGTTACGCCCCGGGACAGCCCCAGCAGTACTTC
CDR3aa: CASSYAPGQPQQYF

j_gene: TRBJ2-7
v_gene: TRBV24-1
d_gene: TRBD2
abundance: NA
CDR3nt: TGTGCCACCAGTGAGGGTAGTAGCGGGTACTACGAGCAGTACTTC
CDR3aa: CATSEGSSGYYEQYF

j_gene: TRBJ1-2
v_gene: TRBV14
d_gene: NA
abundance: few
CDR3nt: TGTGCCAGCAGCCAAGCCAGGAACTATGGCTACACCTTC
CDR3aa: CASSQARNYGYTF

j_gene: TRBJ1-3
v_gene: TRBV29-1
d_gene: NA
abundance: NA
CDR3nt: TGCAGCGTTGCTGGCAGGCCTGGAAACACCATATATTTT
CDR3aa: CSVAGRPGNTIYF